The 10 T cell receptor beta chains presented below share a single source sample, sequenced in a study of cytomegalovirus exposure and HLA in healthy donors. TCRdb keeps only in-frame clones here, not all; method: immunoSEQ multiplex PCR. Here the sample spans approximately 190,000 clones, 65% to 90% being singletons. The sequenced sample consisted of PBMCs. These receptor sequences come from a woman aged 30 to 39 in good health and CMV-seropositive.

This sequence joins TRBV25-1 and TRBJ2-1, with D possibly matching TRBD2 (6 bases). CDR1 is MGHDK, CDR2 SYGVNS, per germline. Trimming stripped 2 bases from V and 8 bases from J, with 16 bases between. The CDR3 length is 15 residues. The CDR3 loop reads CASSEGGPRGDEQFF. CDR3 in DNA: TGTGCCAGCAGTGAAGGGGGACCGCGGGGTGATGAGCAGTTCTTC.

The chain combines TRBV10-2 with TRBJ2-7; 12 nucleotides line up with TRBD2. From germline, CDR1 is WSHSY and CDR2 SAAADI. The CDR3 length is 15 residues. Trimming removed 6 bases from V and 7 bases from J; junction bases left unmatched: 10. The CDR3 is CASSSTSGRLGEQYF. The CDR3 DNA reads as TGCGCCAGCAGCTCTACTAGCGGGAGGCTCGGGGAGCAGTACTTC.

The chain joins TRBV7-9 to TRBJ1-1, with a weak D call TRBD1 (6 bases). Between the trimmed V and J ends, which lost 2 bases and 7 bases, there was a span of 20 bases. CDR1 and CDR2 from the germline V gene are SEHNR and FQNEAQ (reference sequence). The CDR3 runs 16 residues. The CDR3 sequence is CASSLWRSGTRDEAFF. The CDR3 DNA follows: TGTGCCAGCAGCTTATGGAGATCCGGGACACGCGATGAAGCTTTCTTT.

The rearrangement uses TRBV9 and TRBJ1-1, with D unresolved. The CDR3 is made up of 15 amino acids. V was pared by 4 bases and J by 0 bases, with 13 bases between. Germline V CDR1 and CDR2: SGDLS, YYNGEE. For the CDR3, the DNA is TGTGCCAGCAGCCGCGCCAACGAGATGAACACTGAAGCTTTCTTT. It encodes CASSRANEMNTEAFF.

The chain joins TRBV7-2 to TRBJ1-2; D not resolved. Germline V CDR1 and CDR2: SGHTA, FQGNSA. The CDR3 is made up of 13 amino acids. Deletions cut 5 bases from V and 4 bases from J, with 11 bases between. This chain's CDR3 is CASSTGVVYGYTF. CDR3 sequence (DNA): TGTGCCAGCAGCACCGGAGTGGTCTATGGCTACACCTTC.

In this sample, this clone turned up once. The chain has TRBV28 and TRBJ1-4; TRBD1 agrees at 7 bases. J was trimmed by 4 bases and V by 6 bases; bases with no gene match: 5. Germline values: CDR1 MDHEN, CDR2 SYDVKM. CDR3 length: 14 residues. The DNA of the CDR3 is TGTGCCAGCAGCCCCGGGACAGTTAATGAAAAACTGTTTTTT. Amino acid sequence: CASSPGTVNEKLFF.

DNA for the CDR3: TGCGCCAGCAGCTTGGGGGACAGGGGCTCCTACAATGAGCAGTTCTTC. It encodes CASSLGDRGSYNEQFF. V gene TRBV5-1 combines with J gene TRBJ2-1, with 10 bases matching TRBD1. CDR3 length: 16 amino acids. J lost 0 bases, V lost 0 bases, and 0 bases had no gene match. Germline V gives CDR1 SGHRS, CDR2 YFSETQ.

The chain uses TRBV27 and TRBJ2-2; TRBD2 agrees at 8 bases. Germline V gives CDR1 MNHEY, CDR2 SMNVEV (reference sequence). Unmatched junction bases numbered 11, after V lost 5 bases and J lost 6 bases. The CDR3 totals 16 residues. CDR3 nucleotide sequence: TGTGCCAGCAGTCCACGCGGGAGGAGTAATGCCGGGGAGCTGTTTTTT. This gives the protein CASSPRGRSNAGELFF.

The gene calls are TRBV5-1 and TRBJ1-2; 7 bases fit TRBD1. The CDR3 spans 15 residues. Trimming took 4 bases from V and 4 from J; bases not matched to a gene: 10. CDR1 is SGHRS, CDR2 YFSETQ, per germline. In nucleotides, the CDR3 is TGCGCCAGCAGCCCCGGTAGGGGGACAGTCTATGGCTACACCTTC. Translation: CASSPGRGTVYGYTF.

The V and J genes are TRBV11-2 and TRBJ2-7; TRBD2 might be the D (5 bases). The germline V gene encodes CDR1 SGHAT and CDR2 FQNNGV. The CDR3 length is 13 residues. Deletions cut 5 bases from V and 3 bases from J, with 11 bases between. The CDR3 protein is CASSTSTSYEQYF. The CDR3 nucleotides read TGTGCCAGCAGCACCAGCACTAGCTACGAGCAGTACTTC.